The next 7 T cell receptor beta chains were all read from a single sample in a study of graft-versus-host responses after intestinal transplantation. Assay: immunoSEQ multiplex PCR; the TCRdb copy retains only in-frame clones and omits some. This sample has over 75,000 clones; about nine tenths occur once, and the top ten carry roughly 0.069%. No antigen is known for these receptors. The material was unstimulated CD8+ T cells sorted from spleen or lymph node cells, obtained before transplant. The source of these receptors is a human donor who was the organ donor for an intestinal transplant.

J is TRBJ2-7 and V is TRBV4-1; TRBD2 matches at 8 bases. With V trimmed by 2 bases and J by 4 bases, 22 bases remained unmatched. The CDR3 has 20 amino acids. The germline gives CDR1 MGHRA, CDR2 YSYEKL. The CDR3 DNA follows: TGCGCCAGCAGCCAAACTATGATGGCGGGGGGCCCCCGGGGGTCATACGAGCAGTACTTC. This encodes CASSQTMMAGGPRGSYEQYF.

This chain links TRBV5-1 with TRBJ2-1, with 13 bases identical to TRBD2. V lost 0 bases to trimming and J lost 12 bases; unmatched junction nucleotides: 6. This CDR3 region has 15 residues. The germline V gene has CDR1 SGHRS and CDR2 YFSETQ. This chain's CDR3 is CASSLAGTSGVVQFF. As DNA, the CDR3 is TGCGCCAGCAGCTTGGCCGGGACTAGCGGGGTCGTGCAGTTCTTC.

V gene TRBV20-1 combines with J gene TRBJ1-2, with D possibly TRBD1 on 6 matching bases. V lost 3 bases and J 4 bases, leaving 6 bases between the germline ends. This CDR3 has 11 residues. CDR1 is DFQATT, CDR2 SNEGSKA, per germline (reference sequence). CDR3 region: CSARDSYGYTF. The DNA for the CDR3 is TGCAGTGCTAGGGACAGCTATGGCTACACCTTC.

This chain joins TRBV28 and TRBJ1-2, with D unclear. The V end was cut by 5 bases, the J end by 4 bases, with 14 bases between. Looked up from germline, CDR1 is MDHEN and CDR2 is SYDVKM. The CDR3 length is 14 residues. Written as DNA, the CDR3 is TGTGCCAGCAGTCTCCACTCCGGGATCTATGGCTACACCTTC. Encoded protein: CASSLHSGIYGYTF.

The CDR3: CASRGGRSYGYTF. The CDR3 nucleotides read TGTGCCAGCAGGGGGGGGCGGTCCTATGGCTACACCTTC. The rearrangement joins TRBV28 to TRBJ1-2; the D gene is possibly TRBD1 (6 bases). Germline V gene data show CDR1 as MDHEN and CDR2 as SYDVKM. V was cut by 6 bases and J by 4 bases, with 12 bases left in between. CDR3 length equals 13 residues.

Only one count was recorded for this clone. The genes are TRBV27 and TRBJ2-5; 7 bases match TRBD2. With V trimmed by 2 bases and J by 5 bases, 8 bases remained unmatched. Germline CDR1 and CDR2: MNHEY and SMNVEV (reference sequence). This CDR3 comprises 15 residues. This CDR3 reads CASSLVGGSYETQYF. CDR3 sequence (DNA): TGTGCCAGCAGTTTAGTTGGCGGGAGCTATGAGACCCAGTACTTC.

The rearrangement joins TRBV6-4 to TRBJ1-2; 7 bases line up with TRBD1. The V and J ends lost 5 bases and 5 bases, in that order; junction bases with no gene match: 8. The CDR3 has 14 amino acids. Germline CDR1 MRHNA, CDR2 SNTAGT. The CDR3 spells CASSPGTDAYGYTF. The CDR3 bases are TGTGCCAGCAGTCCCGGGACAGACGCTTATGGCTACACCTTC.